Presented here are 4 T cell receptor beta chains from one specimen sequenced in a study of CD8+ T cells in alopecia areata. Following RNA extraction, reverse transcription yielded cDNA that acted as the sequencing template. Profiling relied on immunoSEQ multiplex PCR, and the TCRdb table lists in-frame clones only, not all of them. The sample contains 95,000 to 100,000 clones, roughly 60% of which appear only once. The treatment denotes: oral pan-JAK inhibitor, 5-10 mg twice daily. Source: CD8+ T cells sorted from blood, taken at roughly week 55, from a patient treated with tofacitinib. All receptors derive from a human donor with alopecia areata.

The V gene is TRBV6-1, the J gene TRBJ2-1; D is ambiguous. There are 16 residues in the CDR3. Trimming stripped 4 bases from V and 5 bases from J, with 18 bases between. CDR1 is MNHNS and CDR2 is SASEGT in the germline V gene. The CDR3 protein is CASSGIVDKVNNEQFF. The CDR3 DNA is TGTGCCAGCAGTGGAATAGTCGACAAGGTGAACAATGAGCAGTTCTTC.

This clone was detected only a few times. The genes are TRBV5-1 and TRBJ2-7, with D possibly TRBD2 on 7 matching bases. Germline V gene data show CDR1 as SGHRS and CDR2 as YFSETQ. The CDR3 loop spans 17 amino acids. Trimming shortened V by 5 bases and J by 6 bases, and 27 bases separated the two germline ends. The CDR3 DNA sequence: TGCGCCAGCAGTCGAGACAGGAGACGCCACTGGGGGGGCGAGCAGTACTTC. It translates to CASSRDRRRHWGGEQYF.

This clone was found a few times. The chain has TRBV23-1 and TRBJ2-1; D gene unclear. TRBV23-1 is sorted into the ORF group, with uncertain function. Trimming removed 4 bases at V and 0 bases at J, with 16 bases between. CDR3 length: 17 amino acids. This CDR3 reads CASSLRSHLSSYNEQFF. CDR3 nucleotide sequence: TGCGCCAGCAGTCTCCGTTCCCACCTGAGCTCCTACAATGAGCAGTTCTTC.

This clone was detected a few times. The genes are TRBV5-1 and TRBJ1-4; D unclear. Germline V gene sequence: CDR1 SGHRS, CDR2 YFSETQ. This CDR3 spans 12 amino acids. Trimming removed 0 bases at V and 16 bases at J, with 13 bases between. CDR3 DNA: TGCGCCAGCAGCTTGGTCGAGGGAGTGAAGTTTTTT. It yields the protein CASSLVEGVKFF.